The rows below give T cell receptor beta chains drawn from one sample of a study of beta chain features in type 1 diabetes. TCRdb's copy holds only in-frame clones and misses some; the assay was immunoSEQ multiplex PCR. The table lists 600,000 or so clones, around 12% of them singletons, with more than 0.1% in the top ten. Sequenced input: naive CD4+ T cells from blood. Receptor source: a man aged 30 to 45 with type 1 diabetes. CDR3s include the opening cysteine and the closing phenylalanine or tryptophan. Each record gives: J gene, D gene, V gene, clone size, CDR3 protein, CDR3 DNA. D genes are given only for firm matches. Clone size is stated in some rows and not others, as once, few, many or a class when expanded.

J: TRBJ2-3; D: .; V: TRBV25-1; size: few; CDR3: CASSENQLPTDTQYF; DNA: TGTGCCAGCAGTGAGAATCAGCTCCCCACAGATACGCAGTATTTT
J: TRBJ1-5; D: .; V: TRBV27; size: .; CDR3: CASSLEGLSNQPQHF; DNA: TGTGCCAGCAGTTTAGAAGGGTTAAGCAATCAGCCCCAGCATTTT
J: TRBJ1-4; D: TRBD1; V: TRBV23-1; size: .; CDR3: CASRGQGATTNEKLFF; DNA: TGCGCCAGCAGGGGACAGGGGGCAACAACTAATGAAAAACTGTTTTTT
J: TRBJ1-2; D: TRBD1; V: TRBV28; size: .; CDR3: CASTTQGGANYGYTF; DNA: TGTGCCAGCACCACACAGGGGGGAGCTAACTATGGCTACACCTTC
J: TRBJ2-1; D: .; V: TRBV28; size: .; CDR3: CASSQGGPEYNEQFF; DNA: TGTGCCAGCAGCCAAGGGGGGCCGGAGTACAATGAGCAGTTCTTC
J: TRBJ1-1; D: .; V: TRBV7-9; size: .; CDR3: CASSQQGNTEAFF; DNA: TGTGCCAGCAGCCAACAGGGGAACACTGAAGCTTTCTTT
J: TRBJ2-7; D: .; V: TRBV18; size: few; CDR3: CASSPPGTYEQYF; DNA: TGTGCCAGCTCACCACCGGGGACCTACGAGCAGTACTTC
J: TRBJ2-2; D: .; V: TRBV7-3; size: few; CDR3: CASSLTPAGVFGELFF; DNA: TGTGCCAGCAGCTTAACACCGGCTGGCGTCTTCGGGGAGCTGTTTTTT
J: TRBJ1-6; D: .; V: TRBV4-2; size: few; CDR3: CASSQDHGGITLHF; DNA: TGTGCCAGCAGCCAAGATCATGGGGGAATCACCCTCCACTTT
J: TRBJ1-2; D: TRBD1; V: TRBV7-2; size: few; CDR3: CASSPGQRRNGYTF; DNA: TGTGCCAGCAGCCCGGGACAGCGGAGGAATGGCTACACCTTC
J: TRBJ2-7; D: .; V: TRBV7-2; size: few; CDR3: CASSRGHYEQYF; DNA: TGTGCCAGCAGCCGCGGGCACTACGAGCAGTACTTC
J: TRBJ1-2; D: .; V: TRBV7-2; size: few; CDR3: CASSTTGLDYGYTF; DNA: TGTGCCAGCAGCACGACAGGCTTGGACTATGGCTACACCTTC
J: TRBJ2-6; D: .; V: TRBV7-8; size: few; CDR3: CASSTYRTPSSGANVLTF; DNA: TGTGCCAGCAGCACCTACAGGACCCCCTCCTCTGGGGCCAACGTCCTGACTTTC
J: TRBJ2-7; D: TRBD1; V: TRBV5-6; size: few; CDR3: CASSLPGQRLSYEQYF; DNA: TGTGCCAGCAGCCTACCGGGACAGAGGCTCTCCTACGAGCAGTACTTC